Following are 13 T cell receptor beta chains from one sample sequenced in a study of tumor-infiltrating lymphocytes in primary liver carcinoma. The roughly 17-31 mg bulk tissue piece was not sorted before simultaneous RNA and DNA extraction. TCR beta cDNA came from roughly 450 ng total RNA, primed with a constant-region primer. A slightly modified ARM-PCR protocol with three nested multiplex PCR rounds produced these TCR beta libraries. Forward primers for TRBV1-TRBV30 and a C-beta reverse primer served the first two PCR rounds, at about 11 cycles each. One entry per CDR3 protein results from TCRdb running MiXCR on the multiplex PCR reads. This sample has about 43,000 distinct CDR3 sequences, with about three quarters found just once. The sequenced sample consisted of liver tumor tissue from sampling region 2. The subset denotes: tumor region T2, inferior pole. All receptors come from a man in his forties with primary liver carcinoma and hepatitis B virus infection.

As to this clonotype: Relative to the germline gene, one junction end is altered; a read error may explain this. This chain uses TRBV12-3 or TRBV12-4 with TRBJ2-7, with D perhaps matching TRBD2 (5 bases). This CDR3 spans 16 amino acids. CDR3 amino acids: CAGSLAAGLGLYEQYF. DNA of the CDR3: TGTGCCGGCAGTTTAGCCGCGGGTCTCGGTCTCTACGAGCAATACTTC.

A word on this clonotype: A junction boundary mismatches the germline segment, possibly from a read error. This chain uses TRBV4-1 with TRBJ2-7; a possible D gene is TRBD2 (7 bases). In germline, CDR1 is MGHRA, CDR2 YSYEKL. The CDR3 has 16 amino acids. Here the CDR3 reads CASSQVEGGLDYGQYF. In DNA form, the CDR3 reads TGCGCTAGCAGCCAGGTGGAGGGGGGGCTTGACTACGGGCAGTACTTC.

As for this clonotype: An end of the junction differs from the germline gene, which may be a read error. V usage is TRBV5-6 and J usage is TRBJ1-2; D is unresolved. Germline V lookup: CDR1 SGHDT, CDR2 YYEEEE. The CDR3 consists of 13 residues. As DNA, the CDR3 is TGTGCCAGGAGCTTGGACCACGAGGCTGGCTACGCCTTC. As protein: CARSLDHEAGYAF.

A remark on this clonotype: One end of the junction does not line up with germline, which may come from a read error. This sequence joins TRBV6-1 and TRBJ1-1; TRBD1 aligns across 8 bases. The germline V gene encodes CDR1 MNHNS and CDR2 SASEGT. The CDR3 length is 13 residues. This CDR3 is CASSESGGTEALF. CDR3 in DNA: TGTGCCAGCAGTGAGTCAGGGGGCACTGAAGCTTTATTC.

Remarks on this clonotype: An end of the junction differs from the germline gene, which may be a read error. The V gene is TRBV28, the J gene TRBJ1-1; D uncertain. This CDR3 comprises 12 residues. Germline loops: CDR1 MDHEN, CDR2 SYDVKM. CDR3 sequence reads: CAGSMMPLEAFF. The DNA of the CDR3 is TGTGCCGGCTCAATGATGCCTTTAGAAGCCTTCTTT.

To note about this clonotype: A much larger clone lies one base from this, so it may be a read error. The chain combines TRBV20-1 with TRBJ2-1; D gene ambiguous. The germline V gene has CDR1 DFQATT and CDR2 SNEGSKA (reference sequence). Trimming cost V 3 bases and J 1 base, with 16 bases left between them. The CDR3 is 16 amino acids. CDR3 in DNA: TGCAGTGCTAGGCCCCTGACGGTCCTATCCTACAATGAGCAGTTCTTC. This codes for CSARPLTVLSYNEQFF.

The count of this clonotype is one. Its ends do not fully match the called genes, so a read error is possible. DNA for the CDR3: TGTGCCAGCAGTAGAAGCGGGAATGTGCAGTTCTTC. This sequence encodes CASSRSGNVQFF. V is TRBV12-3 or TRBV12-4 and J is TRBJ2-1; 7 bases are shared with TRBD2. This CDR3 spans 12 amino acids.

As for this clonotype: A single base separates this from a much larger clone, so it may be a read error. This chain connects TRBV12-3 or TRBV12-4 to TRBJ1-2; tentative D call: TRBD1 (6 bases). This CDR3 region has 12 residues. The chain's CDR3 is CDSSPQGGGYTF. CDR3 sequence (DNA): TGTGACAGCAGTCCACAGGGAGGCGGCTACACCTTC.

The genes are TRBV7-8 and TRBJ2-1; a weak D match, TRBD2 (6 bases). The germline V gene has CDR1 SGHVS and CDR2 FQNEAQ. Trimming removed 6 bases from V and 8 bases from J, with 23 bases in between. There are 16 residues in the CDR3. This CDR3 reads CASSLFVTRVYDEQFF. In DNA, the CDR3 is TGTGCCAGCAGTTTATTTGTGACTAGAGTGTACGATGAGCAGTTCTTC. Full variable domain (remainder filled in from reference TRBV7-8 and TRBJ2-1): GAGVSQSPRYKVAKRGQDVALRCDPISGHVSLFWYQQALGQGPEFLTYFQNEAQLDKSGLPSDRFFAERPEGSVSTLKIQRTQQEDSAVYLCASSLFVTRVYDEQFFGPGTRLTVL.

Relative to its sample, this clonotype is medium-sized (0.01 to 0.1%). J is TRBJ2-7 and V is TRBV6-1; 9 nucleotides align to TRBD2. Per the germline V gene, CDR1 is MNHNS and CDR2 is SASEGT. The V and J ends lost 4 bases and 1 base, in that order; junction bases with no gene match: 5. The CDR3 length is 15 residues. CDR3 loop: CASSVSTSGSYEQYF. The CDR3, as DNA: TGTGCCAGCAGTGTCTCGACTAGCGGATCCTACGAGCAGTACTTC.

The chain uses TRBV7-9 and TRBJ2-1; D is possibly TRBD1 or TRBD2 (5 bases each). The CDR3 extends over 14 amino acids. Germline CDR1 SEHNR, CDR2 FQNEAQ (reference sequence). V lost 7 bases and J lost 5, with 15 bases in between. For the CDR3, the DNA is TGTGCCAGCAACTCAGGGAGACGGGACAATGAGCAGTTCTTC. Encoded protein: CASNSGRRDNEQFF.

This clonotype appeared many times. The chain recombines TRBV5-1 with TRBJ1-4, with 7 bases identical to TRBD1. There are 14 residues in the CDR3. CDR1 and CDR2 (germline): SGHRS, YFSETQ. Germline trimming cut 6 bases from V and 7 bases from J; bases unmatched to any gene: 9. The CDR3 here is CASTDPGGIEKLFF. CDR3 DNA: TGCGCCAGCACCGACCCAGGGGGGATTGAAAAACTGTTTTTT.

This clonotype was recorded once. A read error may account for a junction end that differs from germline. The chain uses TRBV29-1 and TRBJ2-7; TRBD2 agrees at 7 bases. There are 15 residues in the CDR3. From germline, CDR1 is SQVTM and CDR2 ANQGSEA. CDR3 nucleotide sequence: TGCAGCGTTGAAGACCAGGGAGGGAGCTTCTACGAACAGTACTTC. The encoded protein is CSVEDQGGSFYEQYF.